A single sample is the source of the 15 T cell receptor beta chains below, sequenced in a study of OX40 agonist ivuxolimab in advanced cancers. TCRdb keeps only in-frame clones here, not all; method: immunoSEQ multiplex PCR. This table has tens of thousands of clones, about four fifths appearing once. This specimen consisted of CD4+ or CD8+ T cells sorted from blood, obtained in a trial of the OX40 agonist ivuxolimab. These receptor sequences come from an adult with an advanced solid tumor such as melanoma, head and neck, liver or kidney cancer.

The rearrangement links TRBV7-2 to TRBJ1-1; D gene ambiguous. The V gene lost 3 bases and the J gene lost 2 bases, with 7 bases spanning the gap. The V gene's germline CDR1 is SGHTA and CDR2 FQGNSA. This CDR3 is 13 amino acids long. In nucleotides, the CDR3 is TGTGCCAGCAGCTTTAATTTTAACACTGAAGCTTTCTTT. This sequence encodes CASSFNFNTEAFF.

The J gene is TRBJ2-2, the V gene TRBV2; D unresolved. This CDR3 is built from 13 residues. Germline assignment: CDR1 SNHLY and CDR2 FYNNEI. V was pared by 6 bases and J by 4 bases, with 9 bases between. For the CDR3, the DNA is TGTGCCAGCAGGTTCTATGGCACCGGGGAGCTGTTTTTT. Protein: CASRFYGTGELFF.

Remarks on this clone: At one end, the junction sequence differs from germline, possibly due to a read error. The chain links TRBV7-7 to TRBJ2-2; D may be TRBD1 (7 bases). The CDR3 sequence is 14 residues long. The germline V gene encodes CDR1 SSHAT and CDR2 FNYEAQ (reference sequence). CDR3 nucleotide sequence: TGTGCTAGCAGCTTAGGAGGGGGCGGAGGGGAGCTGTTTTTT. Protein: CASSLGGGGGELFF.

The chain links TRBV30 to TRBJ2-3; D call uncertain. The length of the CDR3 is 12 residues. From germline, CDR1 is GTSNPN and CDR2 SVGIG (reference sequence). V was trimmed by 0 bases and J by 5 bases, leaving 6 bases between them. CDR3 coding DNA: TGTGCCTGGAGTGTACAGCGAGATACGCAGTATTTT. This gives the protein CAWSVQRDTQYF. The whole variable domain, filled in from reference TRBV30 and TRBJ2-3, reads SQTIHQWPATLVQPVGSPLSLECTVEGTSNPNLYWYRQAAGRGLQLLFYSVGIGQISSEVPQNLSASRPQDRQFILSSKKLLLSDSGFYLCAWSVQRDTQYFGPGTRLTVL.

The chain carries TRBV4-1 and TRBJ2-1; 16 nucleotides agree with TRBD2. Germline trimming cut 4 bases from V and 10 bases from J; bases unmatched to any gene: 7. Germline CDR1 MGHRA, CDR2 YSYEKL. The CDR3 loop spans 16 amino acids. The CDR3 DNA sequence: TGCGCCAGCAGCCCCGGGACTAGCGGGGGGGAGGAGGAGCAGTTCTTC. Its protein product is CASSPGTSGGEEEQFF.

The rearrangement joins TRBV28 to TRBJ2-1; 8 bases line up with TRBD2. V shed 8 bases and J 9 bases; nucleotides not matched to a gene: 15. The germline V gene has CDR1 MDHEN and CDR2 SYDVKM. The CDR3 covers 15 residues. The CDR3 loop reads CASEPTGGVRGEQFF. The CDR3 DNA sequence: TGTGCCAGCGAACCGACGGGAGGGGTCCGGGGTGAGCAGTTCTTC.

The chain combines TRBV28 with TRBJ2-5; 10 nucleotides match TRBD2. Trimming took 5 bases from V and 5 from J; bases not matched to a gene: 8. This CDR3 has 15 residues. The germline V gene encodes CDR1 MDHEN and CDR2 SYDVKM. Here the CDR3 DNA reads TGTGCCAGCAGTCCGCGAGCGGGAGGGAAGGAGACCCAGTACTTC. Translation gives CASSPRAGGKETQYF.

This chain joins TRBV7-6 and TRBJ2-2; D call uncertain. The CDR3 covers 14 residues. Germline loops: CDR1 SGHVS, CDR2 FNYEAQ. The V and J ends lost 4 bases and 4 bases respectively, with 10 bases between them. Written as DNA, the CDR3 is TGTGCCAGCAGCTACACTACGGGCACCGGGGAGCTGTTTTTT. Translating it yields CASSYTTGTGELFF.

This chain joins TRBV15 and TRBJ2-3; TRBD2 aligns across 10 bases. CDR3 length: 16 residues. The V segment lost 2 bases and the J segment 0 bases; nucleotides outside the gene matches: 2. Germline CDR1 is LNHNV and CDR2 is YYDKDF (reference sequence). CDR3 sequence (DNA): TGTGCCACCAGCAGACAACTAGCGGGGAGCACAGATACGCAGTATTTT. Protein product: CATSRQLAGSTDTQYF.

The chain employs TRBV19 and TRBJ2-7; D is unclear. Germline V gene lookup returns CDR1 LNHDA and CDR2 SQIVND (reference sequence). Trimming pared 4 bases from V and 3 bases from J, leaving 7 bases between. The CDR3 extends over 12 amino acids. The DNA of the CDR3 is TGTGCCAGTAGTAAGCCCAACTACGAGCAGTACTTC. The encoded protein is CASSKPNYEQYF.

This sequence joins TRBV7-9 and TRBJ2-7; a weak D match, TRBD1 (6 bases). V lost 5 bases to trimming and J lost 3 bases, with 14 bases between them. The CDR3 totals 14 residues. Germline V lookup: CDR1 SEHNR, CDR2 FQNEAQ (reference sequence). The CDR3 sequence is CASSLLQGYYEQYF. The CDR3 DNA reads as TGTGCCAGCAGCCTCTTACAGGGATACTACGAGCAGTACTTC.

The chain combines TRBV6-5 with TRBJ1-2; tentative D call: TRBD1 (5 bases). In germline, CDR1 is MNHEY, CDR2 SVGAGI. This CDR3 has 15 residues. V lost 0 bases, J lost 4 bases, and 12 bases lay in between. This CDR3 reads CASSYSGAEGYGYTF. The CDR3 DNA reads as TGTGCCAGCAGTTACTCAGGGGCAGAGGGCTATGGCTACACCTTC.

Remarks on this clone: Its ends do not fully match the called genes, so a read error is possible. V gene TRBV5-1 combines with J gene TRBJ1-2; possible D gene TRBD1, 5 bases. This CDR3 is 13 amino acids long. Germline V gene sequence: CDR1 SGHRS, CDR2 YFSETQ. The CDR3 region is CASSSDVRAGYTF. Written as DNA, the CDR3 is TGTGCCAGCAGTTCCGACGTCAGGGCCGGCTACACCTTC.

The chain is built from TRBV11-2 and TRBJ1-2; D is unclear. The CDR3 sequence is 14 residues long. The ends were cut back, 3 bases at V and 4 bases at J, with 12 bases in the middle. Germline V CDR1 and CDR2: SGHAT, FQNNGV. CDR3 sequence: CASSFSGESYGYTF. CDR3 DNA sequence: TGTGCCAGCAGCTTTTCCGGGGAGTCCTATGGCTACACCTTC.

The chain recombines TRBV18 with TRBJ1-3; the D is unclear. V shed 6 bases and J shed 4 bases, with 10 bases lying between them. This CDR3 contains 13 residues. Looked up from germline, CDR1 is KGHSH and CDR2 is LQKENI. In nucleotides, the CDR3 is TGTGCCAGCTCCCCATCCGAGGGAAACACCATATATTTT. This codes for CASSPSEGNTIYF.